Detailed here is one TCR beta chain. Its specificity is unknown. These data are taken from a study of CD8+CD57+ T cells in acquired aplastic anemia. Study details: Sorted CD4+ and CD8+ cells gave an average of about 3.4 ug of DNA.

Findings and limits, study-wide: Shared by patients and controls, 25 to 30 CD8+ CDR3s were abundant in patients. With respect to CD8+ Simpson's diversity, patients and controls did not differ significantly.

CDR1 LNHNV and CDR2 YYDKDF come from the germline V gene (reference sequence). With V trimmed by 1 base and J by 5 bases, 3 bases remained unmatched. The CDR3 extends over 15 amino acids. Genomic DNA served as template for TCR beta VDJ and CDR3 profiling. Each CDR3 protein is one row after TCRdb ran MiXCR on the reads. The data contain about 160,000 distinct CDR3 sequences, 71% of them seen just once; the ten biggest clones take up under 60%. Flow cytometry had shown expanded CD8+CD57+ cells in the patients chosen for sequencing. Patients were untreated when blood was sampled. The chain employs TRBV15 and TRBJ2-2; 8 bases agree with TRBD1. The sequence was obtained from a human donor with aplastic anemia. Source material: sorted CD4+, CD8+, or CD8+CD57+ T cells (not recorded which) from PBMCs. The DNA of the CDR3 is TGTGCCACCAGCAGAGGGACAGGGACTACCGGGGAGCTGTTTTTT. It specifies CATSRGTGTTGELFF.